A single sample is the source of the 14 T cell receptor beta chains below, sequenced in a study of T and B cells in COVID-19 patients. Multiplex PCR with BIOMED2 TRB-A/B primer pools amplified TRB rearrangements. TCRdb reanalysed the multiplex PCR reads using MiXCR and keeps one entry per CDR3 protein. Found here are over 10,000 distinct CDR3 sequences, over 25% of them singletons; the top ten hold about 4%. Blood genomic DNA input for TRB amplification was roughly 220-500 ng. The material sequenced was blood. All receptors derive from a human donor who had recovered from COVID-19.

Concerning this clonotype: One end of the junction does not line up with germline, which may come from a read error. The genes are TRBV6-6 and TRBJ2-3, with TRBD2 matching over 11 bases. The CDR3 covers 20 residues. The germline gives CDR1 MNHNY, CDR2 SVGAGI (reference sequence). CDR3: CASNYSIASGGPPHTDTQYF. CDR3 sequence (DNA): TGTGCCAGCAATTACTCGATTGCTAGCGGGGGGCCCCCCCACACAGATACGCAGTATTTT.

Only a few counts were recorded for this clonotype. The chain couples TRBV5-1 to TRBJ2-7; D remains ambiguous. Trimming removed 4 bases from V and 3 bases from J, with 8 bases in between. The CDR3 is 12 amino acids. Germline V gene data show CDR1 as SGHRS and CDR2 as YFSETQ. The CDR3 region has the DNA TGCGCCAGCAGCCGCGACAACTACGAGCAGTACTTC. Translating gives CASSRDNYEQYF.

The table lists this clonotype with many counts. J is TRBJ2-1 and V is TRBV12-3 or TRBV12-4; possible D gene TRBD2, 5 bases. This CDR3 contains 12 residues. Trimming left V 3 bases short and J 16 bases short, with 16 bases between. This chain's CDR3 is CASSLVLAFEFF. In DNA form, the CDR3 reads TGTGCCAGCAGTTTGGTCCTAGCTTTTGAATTCTTC.

This clonotype has at least ten counts. The V gene is TRBV6-1, the J gene TRBJ2-5; no definite D call. The germline V and J ends were trimmed by 8 bases and 0 bases, with 16 bases remaining between them. The V gene's germline CDR1 is MNHNS and CDR2 SASEGT. The CDR3 is 15 amino acids. The CDR3 spells CASFQWYSYQETQYF. The CDR3 DNA follows: TGTGCCAGCTTCCAGTGGTATAGCTACCAAGAGACCCAGTACTTC.

At least ten counts were recorded for this clonotype. The chain uses TRBV5-4 and TRBJ2-1; weak D call: TRBD2 (7 bases). CDR1 and CDR2 from the germline V gene are SGHNT and YYREEE (reference sequence). This CDR3 region has 15 residues. V lost 2 bases and J 4 bases, leaving 13 bases between the germline ends. The CDR3 DNA reads as TGTGCCAGCAGCTTAGGCGGGGGCGCTTACAATGAGCAGTTCTTC. Residues: CASSLGGGAYNEQFF. The full variable domain, in which reference TRBV5-4 and TRBJ2-1 provide the parts outside the CDR3, is ETGVTQSPTHLIKTRGQQVTLRCSSQSGHNTVSWYQQALGQGPQFIFQYYREEENGRGNFPPRFSGLQFPNYSSELNVNALELDDSALYLCASSLGGGAYNEQFFGPGTRLTVL.

Many counts were recorded for this clonotype. The chain carries TRBV7-6 and TRBJ2-7, with D unclear. Germline values: CDR1 SGHVS, CDR2 FNYEAQ. The CDR3 spans 13 residues. The V end was cut by 0 bases, the J end by 4 bases, with 7 bases between. The CDR3 here is CASSLARDYEQYF. The CDR3, as DNA: TGTGCCAGCAGCTTAGCAAGGGATTACGAGCAGTACTTC.

The V gene is TRBV18, the J gene TRBJ2-3, with TRBD2 matching 9 bases. The CDR3 spans 17 residues. Germline-derived CDR1 and CDR2 are KGHSH and LQKENI. With 8 bases clipped from V and 4 bases from J, the junction kept 16 bases outside the gene matches. CDR3 bases: TGTGCCAGCAGCCAGCGCGGGACTAGCCGCTCCCCAGATACGCAGTATTTT. It codes for CASSQRGTSRSPDTQYF.

This clonotype is deemed medium-sized. The rearrangement uses TRBV27 and TRBJ2-1, with TRBD2 matching over 10 bases. With 7 bases clipped from V and 8 bases from J, the junction kept 11 bases outside the gene matches. The CDR3 has 15 residues. Germline CDR1 reads MNHEY; CDR2 reads SMNVEV (reference sequence). The CDR3 coding sequence is TGTGCCAGCAAATCCATTAGCGGGAGGACGGATGAGCAGTTCTTC. Protein product: CASKSISGRTDEQFF.

This clonotype is medium-sized in the sample. This chain joins TRBV30 and TRBJ2-1; 8 positions agree with TRBD1. The CDR3 totals 12 residues. Trimming took 5 bases from V and 5 from J; bases not matched to a gene: 2. The germline gives CDR1 GTSNPN, CDR2 SVGIG (reference sequence). As DNA, the CDR3 is TGTGCCTGGCAGGACAGGGACAATGAGCAGTTCTTC. It is translated as CAWQDRDNEQFF.

This clonotype is medium-sized. J is TRBJ2-2 and V is TRBV7-6; the D gene is possibly TRBD1 (5 bases). Trimming took 5 bases from V and 1 from J, leaving 14 bases between them. Germline CDR1 reads SGHVS; CDR2 reads FNYEAQ. The CDR3 consists of 16 residues. This CDR3 reads CASSPWGTLNTGELFF. The CDR3 DNA reads TGTGCCAGCAGCCCATGGGGCACGCTGAACACCGGGGAGCTGTTTTTT.

The chain joins TRBV27 to TRBJ2-1, with 9 bases lining up with TRBD2. The V and J ends lost 5 bases and 4 bases, in that order; junction bases with no gene match: 6. The V gene's germline CDR1 is MNHEY and CDR2 SMNVEV (reference sequence). The CDR3 extends over 15 amino acids. CDR3 residues: CASSRTSGWYNEQFF. The DNA for the CDR3 is TGTGCCAGCAGTAGAACTAGCGGGTGGTACAATGAGCAGTTCTTC.

This clonotype rates as medium-sized. The V gene is TRBV6-1, the J gene TRBJ2-7, with D possibly TRBD1 on 6 matching bases. CDR1 is MNHNS, CDR2 SASEGT, per germline. The CDR3 has 15 amino acids. The V and J ends lost 2 bases and 5 bases respectively, with 16 bases between them. CDR3 region: CASSERRLQGHEQYF. The CDR3 DNA sequence: TGTGCCAGCAGTGAAAGGCGGTTACAGGGACACGAGCAGTACTTC.

The rearrangement links TRBV5-5 to TRBJ1-1; a weak D match, TRBD1 (5 bases). CDR3 length: 15 amino acids. Germline V gene sequence: CDR1 SGHKS, CDR2 YYEKEE (reference sequence). V was shortened by 4 bases and J by 1 base, with 14 bases between the two germline ends. CDR3 bases: TGTGCCAGCAGCCCCGACGGAAGGGGGAACACTGAAGCTTTCTTT. Protein: CASSPDGRGNTEAFF.

This sequence joins TRBV29-1 and TRBJ1-1; 11 bases are a match to TRBD1. V shed 6 bases, J shed 11 bases, and the junction held 5 bases outside the gene matches. CDR1 SQVTM and CDR2 ANQGSEA come from the germline V gene. The CDR3 spans 11 residues. Here the CDR3 reads CSVRTGGQAFF. CDR3 bases: TGCAGCGTCCGGACAGGGGGCCAGGCTTTCTTT.